This T cell receptor beta chain originates from a study of T cells in Graves' hyperthyroidism and ophthalmopathy. RNA transcripts served as the template for amplifying TCR beta CDR3 regions. HTBI primers drove first-round RT-PCR of the TCR CDR3. TCRdb passed the multiplex PCR reads through MiXCR, listing each CDR3 protein once. The sample lists over 350,000 distinct CDR3 sequences, about 15% occurring once. Trimming cost V 5 bases and J 5 bases; bases outside gene matches: 4. The CDR3 totals 14 residues. Germline V gene sequence: CDR1 MNHEY, CDR2 SVGEGT. The chain carries TRBV6-2 or TRBV6-3 and TRBJ2-5; TRBD2 matches at 11 bases. The TCR comes from a man aged 18 to 29 with Graves' ophthalmopathy. The specimen sequenced was blood. In nucleotides, the CDR3 is TGTGCCAGCAGTGTACTAGCGGGGGAGGAGACCCAGTACTTC. Translated: CASSVLAGEETQYF.